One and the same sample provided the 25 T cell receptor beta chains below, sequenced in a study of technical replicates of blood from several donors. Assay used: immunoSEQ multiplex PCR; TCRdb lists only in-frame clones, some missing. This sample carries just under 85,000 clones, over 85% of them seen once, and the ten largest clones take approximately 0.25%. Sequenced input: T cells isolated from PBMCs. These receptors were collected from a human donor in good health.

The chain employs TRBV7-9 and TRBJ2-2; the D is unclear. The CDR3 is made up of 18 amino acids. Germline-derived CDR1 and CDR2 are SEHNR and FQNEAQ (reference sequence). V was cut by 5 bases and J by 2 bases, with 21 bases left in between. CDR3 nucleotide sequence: TGTGCCAGCAGCGCTACCCTGCACTCTAATCCCAACACCGGGGAGCTGTTTTTT. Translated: CASSATLHSNPNTGELFF.

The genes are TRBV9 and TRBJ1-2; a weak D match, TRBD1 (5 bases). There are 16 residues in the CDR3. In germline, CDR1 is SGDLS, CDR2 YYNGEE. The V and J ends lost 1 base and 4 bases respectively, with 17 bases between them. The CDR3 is CASSVNIMWGFYGYTF. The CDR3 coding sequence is TGTGCCAGCAGCGTAAATATAATGTGGGGCTTCTATGGCTACACCTTC.

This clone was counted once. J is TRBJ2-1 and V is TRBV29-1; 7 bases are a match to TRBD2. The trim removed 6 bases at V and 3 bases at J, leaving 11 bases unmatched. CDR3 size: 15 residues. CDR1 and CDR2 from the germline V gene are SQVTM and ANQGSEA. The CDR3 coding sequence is TGCAGCGTCTATGGAAGCGGGACGCTCTACAATGAGCAGTTCTTC. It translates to CSVYGSGTLYNEQFF.

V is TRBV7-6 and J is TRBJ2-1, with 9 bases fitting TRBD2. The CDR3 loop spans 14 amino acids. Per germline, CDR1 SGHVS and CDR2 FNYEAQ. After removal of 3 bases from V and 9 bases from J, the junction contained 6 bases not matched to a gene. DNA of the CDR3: TGTGCCAGCAGCTTCGGGACTAGCAGGACTGAGCAGTTCTTC. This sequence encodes CASSFGTSRTEQFF.

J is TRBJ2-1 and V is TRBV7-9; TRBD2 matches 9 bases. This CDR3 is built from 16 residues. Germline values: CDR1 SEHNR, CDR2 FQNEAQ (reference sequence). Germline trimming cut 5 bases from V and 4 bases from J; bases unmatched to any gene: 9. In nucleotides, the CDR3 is TGTGCCAGCAGCGTTAGCGGGAGTGGGGTTTACAATGAGCAGTTCTTC. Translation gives CASSVSGSGVYNEQFF.

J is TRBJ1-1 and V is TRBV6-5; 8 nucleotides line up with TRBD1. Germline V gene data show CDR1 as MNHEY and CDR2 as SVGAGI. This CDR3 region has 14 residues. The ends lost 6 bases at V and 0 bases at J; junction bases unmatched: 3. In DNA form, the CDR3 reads TGTGCCAGCAGCAGGGGGCCGATGAACACTGAAGCTTTCTTT. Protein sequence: CASSRGPMNTEAFF.

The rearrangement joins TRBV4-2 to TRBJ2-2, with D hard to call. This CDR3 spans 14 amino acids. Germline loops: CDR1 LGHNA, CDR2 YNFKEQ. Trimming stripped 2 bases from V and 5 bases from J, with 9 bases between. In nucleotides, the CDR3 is TGTGCCAGCAGCCAAATGACAAGTACCGGGGAGCTGTTTTTT. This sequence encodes CASSQMTSTGELFF.

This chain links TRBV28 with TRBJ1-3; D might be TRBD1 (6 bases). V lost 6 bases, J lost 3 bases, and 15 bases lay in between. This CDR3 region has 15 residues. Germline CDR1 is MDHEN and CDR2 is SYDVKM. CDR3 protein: CASSQVWDIGNTIYF. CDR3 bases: TGTGCCAGCAGCCAAGTCTGGGACATTGGAAACACCATATATTTT.

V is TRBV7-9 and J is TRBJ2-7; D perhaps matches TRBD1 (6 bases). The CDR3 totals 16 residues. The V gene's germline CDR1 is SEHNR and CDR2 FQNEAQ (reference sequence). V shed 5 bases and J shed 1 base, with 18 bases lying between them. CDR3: CASSINQQQGSYEQYF. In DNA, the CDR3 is TGTGCCAGCAGCATAAACCAGCAACAGGGATCCTACGAGCAGTACTTC.

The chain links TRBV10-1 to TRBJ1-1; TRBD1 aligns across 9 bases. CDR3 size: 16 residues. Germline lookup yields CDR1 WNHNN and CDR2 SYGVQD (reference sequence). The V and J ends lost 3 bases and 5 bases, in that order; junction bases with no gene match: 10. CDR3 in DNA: TGCGCCAGCAGTGATGGGGGGACAGGGACGAAGACTGAAGCTTTCTTT. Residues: CASSDGGTGTKTEAFF.

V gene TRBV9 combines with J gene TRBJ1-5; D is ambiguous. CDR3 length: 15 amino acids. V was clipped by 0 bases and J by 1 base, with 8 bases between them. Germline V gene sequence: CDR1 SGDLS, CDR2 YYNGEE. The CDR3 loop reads CASSVAPGSNQPQHF. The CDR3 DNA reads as TGTGCCAGCAGCGTAGCTCCGGGGAGCAATCAGCCCCAGCATTTT. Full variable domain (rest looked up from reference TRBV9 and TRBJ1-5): DSGVTQTPKHLITATGQRVTLRCSPRSGDLSVYWYQQSLDQGLQFLIQYYNGEERAKGNILERFSAQQFPDLHSELNLSSLELGDSALYFCASSVAPGSNQPQHFGDGTRLSIL.

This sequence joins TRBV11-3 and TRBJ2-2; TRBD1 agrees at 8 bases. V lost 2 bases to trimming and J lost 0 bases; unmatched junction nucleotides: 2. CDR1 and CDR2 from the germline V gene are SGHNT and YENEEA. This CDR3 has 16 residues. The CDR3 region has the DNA TGTGCCAGCAGCTTAAACAGGGGGGCGAACACCGGGGAGCTGTTTTTT. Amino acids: CASSLNRGANTGELFF.

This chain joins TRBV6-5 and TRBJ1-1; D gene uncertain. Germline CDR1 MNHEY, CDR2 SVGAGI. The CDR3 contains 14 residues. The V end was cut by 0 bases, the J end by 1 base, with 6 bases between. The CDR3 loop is CASSYSSPNTEAFF. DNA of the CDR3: TGTGCCAGCAGTTACTCCAGTCCGAACACTGAAGCTTTCTTT.

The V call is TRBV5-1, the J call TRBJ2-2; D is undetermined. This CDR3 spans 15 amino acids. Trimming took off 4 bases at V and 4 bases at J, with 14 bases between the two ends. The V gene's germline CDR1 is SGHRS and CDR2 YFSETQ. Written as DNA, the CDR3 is TGCGCCAGCAGCCCCCGACAAAGCCGCACCGGGGAGCTGTTTTTT. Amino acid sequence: CASSPRQSRTGELFF.

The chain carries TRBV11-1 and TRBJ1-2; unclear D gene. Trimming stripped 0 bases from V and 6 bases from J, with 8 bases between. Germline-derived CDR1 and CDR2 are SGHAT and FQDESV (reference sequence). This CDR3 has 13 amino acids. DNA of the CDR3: TGTGCCAGCAGCTTAGCGTCCGGGGATGGCTACACCTTC. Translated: CASSLASGDGYTF.

CDR3: CASRNNRGRPYEQYF. CDR3 DNA: TGTGCCAGCAGAAATAACAGGGGTAGACCCTACGAGCAGTACTTC. The chain recombines TRBV5-6 with TRBJ2-7; 7 nucleotides agree with TRBD1. The trim removed 5 bases at V and 2 bases at J, leaving 10 bases unmatched. The CDR3 contains 15 residues. Germline V gene lookup returns CDR1 SGHDT and CDR2 YYEEEE.

CDR3 coding DNA: TGTGCCAGCAGTGTACTAGCGGGAGCTTACGAGCAGTACTTC. This codes for CASSVLAGAYEQYF. This rearrangement joins TRBV6-5 to TRBJ2-7; 11 positions agree with TRBD2. V lost 5 bases to trimming and J lost 4 bases; unmatched junction nucleotides: 4. The CDR3 has 14 amino acids. Germline V CDR1 and CDR2: MNHEY, SVGAGI.

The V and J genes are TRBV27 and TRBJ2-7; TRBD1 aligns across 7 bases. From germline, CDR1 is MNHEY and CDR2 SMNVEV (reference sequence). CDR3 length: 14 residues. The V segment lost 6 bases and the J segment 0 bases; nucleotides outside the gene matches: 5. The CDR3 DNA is TGTGCCAGCAGCGTAGACAGGGTCTCCTACGAGCAGTACTTC. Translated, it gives CASSVDRVSYEQYF.

The CDR3 loop reads CATSGLLRGSNQPQHF. The CDR3 DNA is TGTGCCACCAGCGGCTTACTCAGGGGTAGCAATCAGCCCCAGCATTTT. The chain has TRBV15 and TRBJ1-5; D may be TRBD1 (6 bases). Germline V gene data show CDR1 as LNHNV and CDR2 as YYDKDF (reference sequence). There are 16 residues in the CDR3. V lost 5 bases and J lost 0, with 14 bases in between.

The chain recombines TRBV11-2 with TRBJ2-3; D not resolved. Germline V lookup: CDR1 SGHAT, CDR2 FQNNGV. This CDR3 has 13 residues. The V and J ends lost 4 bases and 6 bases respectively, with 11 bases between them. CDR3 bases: TGTGCCAGCAGCTCATACCCCGGGGATACGCAGTATTTT. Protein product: CASSSYPGDTQYF.

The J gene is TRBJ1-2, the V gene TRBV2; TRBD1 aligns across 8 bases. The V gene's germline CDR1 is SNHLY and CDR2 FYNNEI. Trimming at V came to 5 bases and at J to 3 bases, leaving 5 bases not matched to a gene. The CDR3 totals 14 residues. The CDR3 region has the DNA TGTGCCAGCAGTATCCTGACAGGGGACTATGGCTACACCTTC. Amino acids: CASSILTGDYGYTF.

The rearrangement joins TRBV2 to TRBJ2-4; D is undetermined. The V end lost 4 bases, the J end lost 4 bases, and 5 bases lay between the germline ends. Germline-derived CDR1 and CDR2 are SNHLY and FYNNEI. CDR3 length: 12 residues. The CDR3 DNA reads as TGTGCCAGCAGTGGCAGGAAAAACATTCAGTACTTC. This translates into CASSGRKNIQYF.

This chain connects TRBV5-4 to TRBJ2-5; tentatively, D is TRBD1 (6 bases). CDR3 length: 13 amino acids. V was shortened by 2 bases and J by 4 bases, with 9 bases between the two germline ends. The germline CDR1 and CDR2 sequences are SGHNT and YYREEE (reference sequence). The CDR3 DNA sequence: TGTGCCAGCAGCTTAAGGGGGTCAGAGACCCAGTACTTC. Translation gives CASSLRGSETQYF.

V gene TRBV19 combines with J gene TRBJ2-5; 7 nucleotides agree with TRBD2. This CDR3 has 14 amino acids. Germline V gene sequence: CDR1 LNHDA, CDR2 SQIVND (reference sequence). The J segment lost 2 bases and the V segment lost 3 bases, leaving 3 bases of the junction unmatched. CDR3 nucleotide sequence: TGTGCCAGTAGTATCGCCGGGGGGCAAGAGACCCAGTACTTC. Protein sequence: CASSIAGGQETQYF.

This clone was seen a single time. The DNA of the CDR3 is TGTGCCAGCAGCTACTCCAGTCAGGGGGCTGAAGCTTTCTTT. Its protein product is CASSYSSQGAEAFF. The chain has TRBV5-6 and TRBJ1-1; 7 nucleotides align to TRBD1. The CDR3 length is 14 residues. After removal of 3 bases from V and 6 bases from J, the junction contained 8 bases not matched to a gene. The germline CDR1 and CDR2 sequences are SGHDT and YYEEEE.